The clone carrying this T cell receptor (beta chain) appeared a few times. No antigen is known for it. The data belong to a study of early T cells in non-severe SARS-CoV-2 infection. Notes on the study in general: Anti-spike CD8 responses were favored in VDJdb matching, and private and CD4 specificities were missed.

The ends were cut back, 5 bases at V and 0 bases at J, with 14 bases in the middle. Germline assignment: CDR1 DFQATT and CDR2 SNEGSKA (reference sequence). The CDR3 length is 15 residues. TCRdb re-derived calls from the 5' RACE reads in MiXCR, one entry per CDR3 protein. The sample lists around 80,000 distinct CDR3 sequences, 13% seen once, with 6% in the top ten. This chain links TRBV20-1 with TRBJ1-3, with TRBD1 as a possible D gene (5 bases). Material: whole blood. The receptor was isolated from an adult who was a healthcare worker with PCR-confirmed SARS-CoV-2 infection or an uninfected control (not recorded which). CDR3: CSAFLGRSSGNTIYF. The CDR3 region has the DNA TGCAGTGCTTTCCTGGGACGTTCCTCTGGAAACACCATATATTTT.